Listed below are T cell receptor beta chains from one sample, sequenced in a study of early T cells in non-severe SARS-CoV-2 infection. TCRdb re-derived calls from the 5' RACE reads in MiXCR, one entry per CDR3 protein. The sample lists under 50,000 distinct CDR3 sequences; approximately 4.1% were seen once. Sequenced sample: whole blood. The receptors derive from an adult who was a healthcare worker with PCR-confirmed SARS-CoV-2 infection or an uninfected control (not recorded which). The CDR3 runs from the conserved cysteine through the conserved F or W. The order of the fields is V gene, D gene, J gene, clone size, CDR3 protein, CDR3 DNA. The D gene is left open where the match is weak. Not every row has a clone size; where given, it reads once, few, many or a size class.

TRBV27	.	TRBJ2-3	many	CASSFSQGPGDTQYF	TGTGCCAGCAGTTTTTCGCAGGGTCCAGGAGATACGCAGTATTTT
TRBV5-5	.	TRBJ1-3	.	CASSPGPVDTIYF	TGTGCCAGCAGCCCCGGCCCAGTAGACACCATATATTTT
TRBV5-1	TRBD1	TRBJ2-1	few	CASSSYLGQSNEQFF	TGCGCCAGCAGCTCCTATTTGGGACAGAGCAATGAGCAGTTCTTC
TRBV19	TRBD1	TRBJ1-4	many	CASSKQGAFEKLFF	TGTGCCAGTAGTAAACAGGGGGCTTTCGAAAAACTGTTTTTT
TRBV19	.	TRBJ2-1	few	CASSTAGGGSFNEQFF	TGTGCCAGTAGTACCGCCGGTGGGGGATCTTTCAATGAGCAGTTCTTC
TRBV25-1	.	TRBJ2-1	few	CASSANYPPYEYNEQFF	TGTGCCAGCAGTGCTAATTACCCTCCCTACGAATACAATGAGCAGTTCTTC
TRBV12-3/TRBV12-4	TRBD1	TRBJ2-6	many	CASTKNRGRISGANVLTF	TGTGCCAGCACTAAAAACAGGGGGAGGATCTCTGGGGCCAACGTCCTGACTTTC
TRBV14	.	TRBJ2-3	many	CASSPDERDTQYF	TGTGCCAGCAGCCCGGACGAGCGAGATACGCAGTATTTT
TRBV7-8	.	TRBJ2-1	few	CASGSSGIRGRPIVQFF	TGTGCCAGCGGGAGTAGTGGGATAAGGGGTAGACCGATTGTGCAGTTCTTC
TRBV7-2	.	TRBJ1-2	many	CASSSPWGGRAGYGYTF	TGTGCCAGCAGCTCCCCATGGGGGGGACGAGCCGGCTATGGCTACACCTTC
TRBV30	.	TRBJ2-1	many	CAWSRDVRREQFF	TGTGCCTGGAGTCGAGACGTCCGGCGTGAGCAGTTCTTC
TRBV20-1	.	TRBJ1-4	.	CSARDGLATNEKLFF	TGCAGTGCTCGTGACGGACTTGCAACTAATGAAAAACTGTTTTTT
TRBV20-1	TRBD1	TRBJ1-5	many	CSASRPGGLPQHF	TGCAGTGCTAGTCGGCCAGGGGGACTGCCCCAGCATTTT
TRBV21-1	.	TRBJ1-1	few	CASSRGRERETEAFF	TGTGCCAGCAGCCGTGGCAGGGAACGAGAGACTGAAGCTTTCTTT
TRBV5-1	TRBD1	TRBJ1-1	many	CASSLGYRQGAAEAFF	TGCGCCAGCAGCTTGGGGTATAGGCAGGGGGCCGCTGAAGCTTTCTTT
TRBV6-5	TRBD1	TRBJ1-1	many	CASRGGGQGEAFF	TGTGCCAGCAGGGGAGGGGGACAGGGTGAAGCTTTCTTT
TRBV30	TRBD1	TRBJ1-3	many	CAWSGDSLLSGNTIYF	TGTGCCTGGAGCGGGGACAGTCTTCTATCTGGAAACACCATATATTTT
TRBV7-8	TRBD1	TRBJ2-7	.	CASSENRGSSYEQYF	TGTGCCAGCAGCGAGAACAGGGGTTCCTCCTACGAGCAGTACTTC
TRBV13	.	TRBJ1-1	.	CASSRRGGNTEAFF	TGTGCCAGCAGCCGACGTGGGGGAAACACTGAAGCTTTCTTT
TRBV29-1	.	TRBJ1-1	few	CSAGGNPLTEAFF	TGCAGCGCGGGAGGTAATCCCCTGACTGAAGCTTTCTTT
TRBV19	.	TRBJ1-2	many	CASSMSNYGYTF	TGTGCCAGTAGTATGTCTAACTATGGCTACACCTTC
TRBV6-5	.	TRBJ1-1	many	CASRPSSLGSTEAFF	TGTGCCAGCAGGCCCTCGTCCCTGGGTAGCACTGAAGCTTTCTTT
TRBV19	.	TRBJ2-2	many	CASMWGTNTGELFF	TGTGCCAGTATGTGGGGGACGAACACCGGGGAGCTGTTTTTT
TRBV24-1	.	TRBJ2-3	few	CATSDSAVGRGVQYF	TGTGCCACCAGTGACTCGGCTGTCGGGCGGGGCGTGCAGTATTTT
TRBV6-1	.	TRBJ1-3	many	CASSEASYSGNTIYF	TGTGCCAGCAGTGAAGCATCCTACTCTGGAAACACCATATATTTT
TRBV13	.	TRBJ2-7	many	CASSLAGPKYEQYF	TGTGCCAGCAGCTTAGCGGGACCCAAATACGAGCAGTACTTC
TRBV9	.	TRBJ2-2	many	CASSVGRAGLTGELFF	TGTGCCAGCAGCGTAGGTCGGGCAGGGCTCACCGGGGAGCTGTTTTTT
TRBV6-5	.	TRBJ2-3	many	CASRLQDGADTQYF	TGTGCCAGCAGACTCCAGGACGGCGCAGATACGCAGTATTTT
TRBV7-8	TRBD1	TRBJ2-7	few	CASSAGQGASYEQYF	TGTGCCAGCAGCGCGGGACAGGGGGCCTCCTACGAGCAGTACTTC
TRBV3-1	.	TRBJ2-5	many	CASSQGADQETQYF	TGTGCCAGCAGCCAAGGGGCGGACCAAGAGACCCAGTACTTC
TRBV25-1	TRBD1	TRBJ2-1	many	CATRDRVNNEQFF	TGTGCCACCCGGGACAGGGTTAACAATGAGCAGTTCTTC